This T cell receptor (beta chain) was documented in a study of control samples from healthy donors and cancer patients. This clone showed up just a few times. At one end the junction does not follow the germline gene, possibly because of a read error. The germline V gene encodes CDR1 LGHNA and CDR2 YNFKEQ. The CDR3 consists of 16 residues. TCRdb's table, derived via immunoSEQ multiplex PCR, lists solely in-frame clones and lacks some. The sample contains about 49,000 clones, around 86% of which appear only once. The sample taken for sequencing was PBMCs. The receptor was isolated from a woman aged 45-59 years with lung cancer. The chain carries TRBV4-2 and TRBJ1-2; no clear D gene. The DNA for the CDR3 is TGTGCCAGCAGTCAAGCCTGGCCGGCTGGGCCCTATGGCTACACCTTC. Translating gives CASSQAWPAGPYGYTF.